Sequencing of this T cell receptor beta chain was carried out in a study of shared clonotypes between healthy human individuals. The method was immunoSEQ multiplex PCR; TCRdb's version includes in-frame clones alone and lacks a portion of them. This sample has approximately 470,000 clones, with roughly 80% found just once. Regarding this clone: The same CDR3 also results from other DNA sequences found in this sample.

This CDR3 region has 13 residues. Trimming took 2 bases from V and 1 from J, leaving 3 bases between them. Germline V CDR1 and CDR2: MNHNY, SVGAGI (reference sequence). The receptor's source is a woman in her forties in good health. Some clones in this sample may be carry-over from other donors' samples. V gene TRBV6-6 combines with J gene TRBJ1-5; D is ambiguous. The sequenced sample consisted of PBMCs. The DNA for the CDR3 is TGTGCCAGCAGTTACGGGAGCAATCAGCCCCAGCATTTT. Its protein is CASSYGSNQPQHF.